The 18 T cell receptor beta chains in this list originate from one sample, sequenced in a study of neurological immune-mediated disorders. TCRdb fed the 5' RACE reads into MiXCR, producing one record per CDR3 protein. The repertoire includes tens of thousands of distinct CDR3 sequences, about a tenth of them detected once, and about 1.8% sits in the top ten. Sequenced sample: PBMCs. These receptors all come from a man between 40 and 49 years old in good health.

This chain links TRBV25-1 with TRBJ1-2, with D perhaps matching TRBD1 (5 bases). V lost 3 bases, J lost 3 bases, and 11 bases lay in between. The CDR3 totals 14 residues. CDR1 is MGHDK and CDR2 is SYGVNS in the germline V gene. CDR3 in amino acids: CASSDPGTDYGYTF. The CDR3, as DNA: TGTGCCAGCAGTGACCCGGGGACGGACTATGGCTACACCTTC.

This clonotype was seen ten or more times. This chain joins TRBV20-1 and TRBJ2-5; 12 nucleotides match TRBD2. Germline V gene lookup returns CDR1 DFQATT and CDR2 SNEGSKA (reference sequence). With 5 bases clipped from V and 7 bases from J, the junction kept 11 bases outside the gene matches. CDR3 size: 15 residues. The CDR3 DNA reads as TGCAGTGCTTTGACTAGCGGGAGAGGGGGAGTGACCCAGTACTTC. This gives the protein CSALTSGRGGVTQYF.

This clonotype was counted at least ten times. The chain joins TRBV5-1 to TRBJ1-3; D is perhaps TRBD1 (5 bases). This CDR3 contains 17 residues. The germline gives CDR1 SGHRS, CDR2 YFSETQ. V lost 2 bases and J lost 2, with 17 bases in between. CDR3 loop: CASSLQGQGVPGNTIYF. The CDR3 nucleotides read TGCGCCAGCAGCTTACAAGGGCAAGGGGTACCTGGAAACACCATATATTTT. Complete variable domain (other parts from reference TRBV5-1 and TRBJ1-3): KAGVTQTPRYLIKTRGQQVTLSCSPISGHRSVSWYQQTPGQGLQFLFEYFSETQRNKGNFPGRFSGRQFSNSRSEMNVSTLELGDSALYLCASSLQGQGVPGNTIYFGEGSWLTVV.

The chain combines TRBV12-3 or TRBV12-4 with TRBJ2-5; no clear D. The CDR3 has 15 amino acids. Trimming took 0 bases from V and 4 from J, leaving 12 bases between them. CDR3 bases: TGTGCCAGCAGTTTAGCAGGTCCACTCTTAGAGACCCAGTACTTC. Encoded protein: CASSLAGPLLETQYF.

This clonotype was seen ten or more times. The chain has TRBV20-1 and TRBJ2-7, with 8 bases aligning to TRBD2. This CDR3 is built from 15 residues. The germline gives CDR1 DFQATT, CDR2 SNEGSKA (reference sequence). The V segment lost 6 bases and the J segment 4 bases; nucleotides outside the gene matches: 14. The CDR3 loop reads CSARRRSGSSYEQYF. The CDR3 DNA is TGCAGTGCCCGAAGAAGGAGCGGGAGTAGTTACGAGCAGTACTTC.

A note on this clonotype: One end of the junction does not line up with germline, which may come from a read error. In DNA, the CDR3 is TGTGCCAGCAGCCATAGCCGGGACAGGGGGCAGGCGGGGCCCTCTTGGGCCAACGTCCTGACTTTC. This sequence encodes CASSHSRDRGQAGPSWANVLTF. The chain combines TRBV28 with TRBJ2-6; 12 bases fit TRBD1. Germline V gene lookup returns CDR1 MDHEN and CDR2 SYDVKM. The CDR3 has 22 amino acids.

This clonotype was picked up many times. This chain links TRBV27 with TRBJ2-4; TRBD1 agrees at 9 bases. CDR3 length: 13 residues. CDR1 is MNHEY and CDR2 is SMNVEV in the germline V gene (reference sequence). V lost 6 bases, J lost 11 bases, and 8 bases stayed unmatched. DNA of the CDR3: TGTGCCAGCAGACCCCGACAGGGGGAGGTTCAGTACTTC. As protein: CASRPRQGEVQYF.

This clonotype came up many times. The CDR3 DNA sequence: TGTGCCAGCAGGGCACAGGGGGCGGTTAATTCACCCCTCCACTTT. Encoded protein: CASRAQGAVNSPLHF. The chain couples TRBV28 to TRBJ1-6, with TRBD1 identical over 9 bases. CDR1 is MDHEN, CDR2 SYDVKM, per germline. J was trimmed by 6 bases and V by 6 bases; bases with no gene match: 6. The CDR3 length is 15 residues.

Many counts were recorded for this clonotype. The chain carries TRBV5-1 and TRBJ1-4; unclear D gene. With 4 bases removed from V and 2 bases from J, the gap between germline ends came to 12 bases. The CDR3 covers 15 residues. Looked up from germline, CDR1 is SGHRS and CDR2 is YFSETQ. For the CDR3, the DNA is TGCGCCAGCAGCGTCGTGGGGAACACTAATGAAAAACTGTTTTTT. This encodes CASSVVGNTNEKLFF.

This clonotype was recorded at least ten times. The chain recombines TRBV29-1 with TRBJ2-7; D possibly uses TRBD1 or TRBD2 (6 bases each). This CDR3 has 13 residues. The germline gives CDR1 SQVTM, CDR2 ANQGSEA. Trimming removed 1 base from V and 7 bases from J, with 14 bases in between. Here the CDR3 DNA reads TGCAGCGTTGAAGTGGTGGGGGCGGGGGAGCAGTACTTC. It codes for CSVEVVGAGEQYF.

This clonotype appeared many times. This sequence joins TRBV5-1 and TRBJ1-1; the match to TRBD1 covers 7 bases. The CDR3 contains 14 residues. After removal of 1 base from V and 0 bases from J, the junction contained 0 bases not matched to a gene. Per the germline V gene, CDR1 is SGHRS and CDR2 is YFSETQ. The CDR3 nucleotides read TGCGCCAGCAGCTTGACAGGGGTGAACACTGAAGCTTTCTTT. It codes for CASSLTGVNTEAFF. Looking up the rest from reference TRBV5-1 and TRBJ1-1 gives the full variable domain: KAGVTQTPRYLIKTRGQQVTLSCSPISGHRSVSWYQQTPGQGLQFLFEYFSETQRNKGNFPGRFSGRQFSNSRSEMNVSTLELGDSALYLCASSLTGVNTEAFFGQGTRLTVV.

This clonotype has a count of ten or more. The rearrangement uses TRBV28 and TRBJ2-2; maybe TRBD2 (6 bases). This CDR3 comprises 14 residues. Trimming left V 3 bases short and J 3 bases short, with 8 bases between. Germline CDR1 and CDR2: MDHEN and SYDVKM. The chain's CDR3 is CASSLLADTGELFF. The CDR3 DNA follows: TGTGCCAGCAGTTTGTTAGCGGACACCGGGGAGCTGTTTTTT.

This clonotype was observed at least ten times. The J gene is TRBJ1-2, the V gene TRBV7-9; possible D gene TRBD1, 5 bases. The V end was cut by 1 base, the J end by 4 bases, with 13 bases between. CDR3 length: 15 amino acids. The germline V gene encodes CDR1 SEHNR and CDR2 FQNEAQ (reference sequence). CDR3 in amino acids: CASSLGGLMGYGYTF. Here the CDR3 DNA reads TGTGCCAGCAGCTTAGGGGGGTTGATGGGCTATGGCTACACCTTC.

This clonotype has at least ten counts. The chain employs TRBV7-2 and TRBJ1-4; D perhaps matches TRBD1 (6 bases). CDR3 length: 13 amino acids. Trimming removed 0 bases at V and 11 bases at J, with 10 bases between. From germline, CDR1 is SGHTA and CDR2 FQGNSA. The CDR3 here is CASSLATGLKLFF. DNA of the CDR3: TGTGCCAGCAGCTTAGCAACAGGGTTGAAACTGTTTTTT.

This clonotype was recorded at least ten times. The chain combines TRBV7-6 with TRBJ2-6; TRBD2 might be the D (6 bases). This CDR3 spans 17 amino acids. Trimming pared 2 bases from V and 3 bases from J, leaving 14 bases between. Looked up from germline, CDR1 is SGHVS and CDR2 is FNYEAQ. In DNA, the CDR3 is TGTGCCAGCAGCTTATCCCCAGGGACTGATGGGGCCAACGTCCTGACTTTC. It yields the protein CASSLSPGTDGANVLTF.

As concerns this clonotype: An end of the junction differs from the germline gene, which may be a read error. The chain's CDR3 is CATTPRLAGRPFQETQYF. As DNA, the CDR3 is TGTGCCACGACGCCCCGACTAGCGGGGAGACCGTTCCAAGAGACTCAGTACTTC. The chain couples TRBV10-3 to TRBJ2-5; 11 nucleotides agree with TRBD2. This CDR3 is 18 amino acids long. Per the germline V gene, CDR1 is ENHRY and CDR2 is SYGVKD.

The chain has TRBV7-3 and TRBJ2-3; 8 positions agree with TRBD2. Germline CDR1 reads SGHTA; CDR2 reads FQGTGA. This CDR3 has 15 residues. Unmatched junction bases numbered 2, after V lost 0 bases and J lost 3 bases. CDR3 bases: TGTGCCAGCAGCTTAACCAGCGGGAGTACAGATACGCAGTATTTT. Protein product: CASSLTSGSTDTQYF.

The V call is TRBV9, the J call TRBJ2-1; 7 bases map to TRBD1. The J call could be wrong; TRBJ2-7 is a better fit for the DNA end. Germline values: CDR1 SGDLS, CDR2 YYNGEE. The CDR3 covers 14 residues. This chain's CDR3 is CASGRTGKFYEQYF. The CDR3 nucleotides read TGTGCCAGCGGCCGGACAGGAAAATTCTACGAGCAGTACTTC.